This record covers a single T cell receptor beta chain. Its target is not known. From germline, CDR1 is SGDLS and CDR2 YYNGEE. V shed 4 bases and J 7 bases; nucleotides not matched to a gene: 14. The CDR3 consists of 15 residues. The data were obtained in a study of cytomegalovirus exposure and HLA in healthy donors. Study-level background: Unique TCR beta sequences numbering some 120 million came from roughly 180 million T cells in an earlier analysis. Study conclusions and caveats: Overall, roughly 150 TCR beta chains were annotated as cytomegalovirus-associated. A later analysis linked a missense variant in DCLRE1C to the trimming of TCR beta V and J genes.

PCR involved 60 Vbeta and 13 Jbeta primers. Some clones are missing from TCRdb's copy, which holds only in-frame ones; the method was immunoSEQ multiplex PCR. The sample contains roughly 260,000 clones, around four fifths of which appear only once. The sequence was collected from a woman aged 40-49 years in good health and CMV-seropositive. The rearrangement uses TRBV9 and TRBJ2-7, with 7 bases identical to TRBD2. Material for sequencing was PBMCs. CDR3 nucleotide sequence: TGTGCCAGCAGCCCACGCCTCGCGGGAGTCGGGGAGCAGTACTTC. This encodes CASSPRLAGVGEQYF.